These 9 T cell receptor beta chains were all obtained from the same sample, sequenced in a study of blood T cell repertoires in COVID-19. Assay used: immunoSEQ multiplex PCR; TCRdb lists only in-frame clones, some missing. Of fewer than 400,000 clones listed, roughly nine tenths are singletons. The sequenced material came from PBMCs or T cells enriched from blood (not recorded which). These receptors were collected from a woman in her thirties who had recovered from COVID-19.

This clone showed up just a few times. V usage is TRBV21-1 and J usage is TRBJ1-3; the table gives TRBD1 as D, unverified against the DNA. TRBV21-1 is annotated as a pseudogene. The CDR3 extends over 15 amino acids. The CDR3 is CASIQSRDIGNTIYF. For the CDR3, the DNA is TGTGCCAGCATCCAAAGTAGGGACATCGGAAACACCATATATTTT.

V is TRBV7-8 and J is TRBJ2-7; 7 bases are a match to TRBD2. V gave up 0 bases and J gave up 4 bases; unmatched junction bases: 9. The CDR3 extends over 16 amino acids. The V gene's germline CDR1 is SGHVS and CDR2 FQNEAQ. Here the CDR3 DNA reads TGTGCCAGCAGCTTAGCGCGCGGGAGACGGGAGTACGAGCAGTACTTC. Translated, it gives CASSLARGRREYEQYF.

The CDR3, as DNA: TGCAGTGCCAGTAGCCGTCTGGATACGCAGTATTTT. Translation gives CSASSRLDTQYF. The V gene is TRBV20-1, the J gene TRBJ2-3; no clear D. CDR1 and CDR2 (germline): DFQATT, SNEGSKA (reference sequence). This CDR3 comprises 12 residues. Trimming pared 6 bases from V and 6 bases from J, leaving 13 bases between.

The V gene is TRBV28, the J gene TRBJ1-4; 9 nucleotides align to TRBD1. This CDR3 comprises 15 residues. V shed 4 bases, J shed 7 bases, and the junction held 7 bases outside the gene matches. Germline CDR1 reads MDHEN; CDR2 reads SYDVKM. The CDR3 here is CASSSGTGLGEKLFF. The CDR3 coding sequence is TGTGCCAGCAGTTCCGGGACAGGGTTGGGTGAAAAACTGTTTTTT.

The V and J genes are TRBV9 and TRBJ2-5, with 7 nucleotides matching TRBD1. J lost 4 bases, V lost 4 bases, and 7 bases had no gene match. The CDR3 covers 14 residues. Germline V gene lookup returns CDR1 SGDLS and CDR2 YYNGEE. The CDR3 loop is CASSTRQGGETQYF. The CDR3 DNA follows: TGTGCCAGCAGCACCCGACAGGGTGGAGAGACCCAGTACTTC.

The rearrangement links TRBV10-3 to TRBJ1-2; TRBD1 agrees at 9 bases. Germline CDR1 and CDR2: ENHRY and SYGVKD. Trimming at V came to 3 bases and at J to 2 bases, leaving 4 bases not matched to a gene. The CDR3 is 15 amino acids. CDR3 region: CAISDRDRVNYGYTF. The DNA for the CDR3 is TGTGCCATCAGTGACCGGGACAGGGTCAACTATGGCTACACCTTC.

This chain uses TRBV5-8 with TRBJ1-5; 11 bases fit TRBD1. The CDR3 loop spans 19 amino acids. V trimming: 4 bases; J trimming: 1 base; junction bases outside the gene matches: 13. Germline V gene lookup returns CDR1 SGHTS and CDR2 YDEGEE. CDR3 in amino acids: CASSLGNRDRGGSNQPQHF. The CDR3 DNA reads TGTGCCAGCAGCCTCGGAAACCGGGACAGGGGGGGAAGCAATCAGCCCCAGCATTTT.

V and J are TRBV5-6 and TRBJ2-5; TRBD1 is a possible D gene (6 bases). Germline CDR1 is SGHDT and CDR2 is YYEEEE. This CDR3 is 14 amino acids long. V gave up 0 bases and J gave up 5 bases, with 11 bases separating them. The CDR3 loop is CASSLAQGLETQYF. DNA for the CDR3: TGTGCCAGCAGCTTGGCCCAGGGGTTGGAGACCCAGTACTTC. Full variable domain (remainder filled in from reference TRBV5-6 and TRBJ2-5): DAGVTQSPTHLIKTRGQQVTLRCSPKSGHDTVSWYQQALGQGPQFIFQYYEEEERQRGNFPDRFSGHQFPNYSSELNVNALLLGDSALYLCASSLAQGLETQYFGPGTRLLVL.

The chain uses TRBV4-1 and TRBJ2-1, with D perhaps TRBD2 (6 bases). The CDR3 runs 17 residues. The V end was cut by 2 bases, the J end by 0 bases, with 14 bases between. Germline V gene data show CDR1 as MGHRA and CDR2 as YSYEKL. The CDR3 is CASSQPYSGDSYNEQFF. DNA for the CDR3: TGCGCCAGCAGCCAACCTTATAGCGGAGACTCCTACAATGAGCAGTTCTTC.